This passage covers 25 T cell receptor beta chains from one sample sequenced in a study of T cell responses to AZD1222 COVID-19 vaccine. Generated by immunoSEQ multiplex PCR, the TCRdb table keeps only in-frame clones and is missing some. The table includes 50,000 or so clones, about 88% detected once. Sequenced here: peripheral blood, sampled 28 days after the second AZD1222 dose. The receptors were gathered from an adult who received the AZD1222 COVID-19 vaccine.

V usage is TRBV9 and J usage is TRBJ2-5, with TRBD2 matching 9 bases. Germline V gene sequence: CDR1 SGDLS, CDR2 YYNGEE. J was trimmed by 1 base and V by 4 bases; bases with no gene match: 2. The CDR3 has 14 residues. The CDR3 DNA follows: TGTGCCAGCAGCAAGACTAGCGGCCAAGAGACCCAGTACTTC. Its protein is CASSKTSGQETQYF.

The genes are TRBV6-5 and TRBJ2-1; 7 nucleotides match TRBD1. Germline lookup yields CDR1 MNHEY and CDR2 SVGAGI. The CDR3 consists of 15 residues. The ends lost 2 bases at V and 2 bases at J; junction bases unmatched: 3. CDR3 nucleotide sequence: TGTGCCAGCAGTTACGGGCAGGGGGCCTACAATGAGCAGTTCTTC. It encodes CASSYGQGAYNEQFF.

The chain couples TRBV10-1 to TRBJ2-7; TRBD1 might be the D (6 bases). The CDR3 consists of 12 residues. V gave up 8 bases and J gave up 5 bases, with 13 bases separating them. Germline values: CDR1 WNHNN, CDR2 SYGVQD (reference sequence). Here the CDR3 reads CASGETGHEQYF. The DNA of the CDR3 is TGCGCCAGCGGGGAGACAGGCCACGAGCAGTACTTC.

This chain connects TRBV19 to TRBJ1-1, with 9 bases lining up with TRBD1. Per germline, CDR1 LNHDA and CDR2 SQIVND (reference sequence). With V trimmed by 3 bases and J by 4 bases, 6 bases remained unmatched. The CDR3 consists of 15 residues. This CDR3 is CASSILRDRVTEAFF. The CDR3 nucleotides read TGTGCCAGTAGTATCCTCCGGGACAGGGTCACTGAAGCTTTCTTT.

This chain connects TRBV18 to TRBJ1-1; D remains unclear. Germline values: CDR1 KGHSH, CDR2 LQKENI. The CDR3 sequence is 14 residues long. The V gene lost 4 bases and the J gene lost 0 bases, with 9 bases spanning the gap. The CDR3 loop is CASSLQKMNTEAFF. The DNA for the CDR3 is TGTGCCAGCTCACTCCAAAAGATGAACACTGAAGCTTTCTTT.

The chain links TRBV5-4 to TRBJ2-1; TRBD2 matches at 8 bases. The V gene end was trimmed by 2 bases and the J gene end by 4 bases; junction bases not matched to a gene: 8. The CDR3 runs to 16 residues. Germline-derived CDR1 and CDR2 are SGHNT and YYREEE (reference sequence). In nucleotides, the CDR3 is TGTGCCAGCAGCTTAACCGGGACTAGAGCATACAATGAGCAGTTCTTC. Translating it yields CASSLTGTRAYNEQFF.

The CDR3 DNA is TGTGCCAGCAGCCTAGCTAGGGGGACCACTGAAGCTTTCTTT. It encodes CASSLARGTTEAFF. This chain uses TRBV6-5 with TRBJ1-1; possible D gene TRBD1, 6 bases. Germline V gene lookup returns CDR1 MNHEY and CDR2 SVGAGI. The V and J ends lost 6 bases and 4 bases respectively, with 15 bases between them. This CDR3 comprises 14 residues.

In this sample, this clone turned up a few times. V and J are TRBV5-1 and TRBJ2-3; D is unresolved. With 0 bases removed from V and 0 bases from J, the gap between germline ends came to 11 bases. In germline, CDR1 is SGHRS, CDR2 YFSETQ. CDR3 length: 16 residues. DNA for the CDR3: TGCGCCAGCAGCTTGGATAGGGTGGGCAGCACAGATACGCAGTATTTT. It codes for CASSLDRVGSTDTQYF.

This clone showed up just once. The V call is TRBV10-3, the J call TRBJ1-1; possible D gene TRBD1, 5 bases. The germline gives CDR1 ENHRY, CDR2 SYGVKD. The CDR3 covers 13 residues. The V end was cut by 0 bases, the J end by 6 bases, with 8 bases between. The CDR3 spells CAISESGGSEAFF. Here the CDR3 DNA reads TGTGCCATCAGTGAGTCGGGGGGGTCTGAAGCTTTCTTT.

This sequence joins TRBV29-1 and TRBJ1-1, with D tentatively TRBD1 (6 bases). Trimming took 5 bases from V and 5 from J, leaving 9 bases between them. The V gene's germline CDR1 is SQVTM and CDR2 ANQGSEA. The CDR3 consists of 11 residues. The CDR3 loop reads CSVSGATEAFF. DNA of the CDR3: TGCAGCGTTTCGGGGGCGACTGAAGCTTTCTTT.

The chain links TRBV18 to TRBJ1-1; D is undetermined. V was clipped by 6 bases and J by 1 base, with 12 bases between them. The CDR3 contains 14 residues. The germline V gene encodes CDR1 KGHSH and CDR2 LQKENI. The CDR3 region has the DNA TGTGCCAGCTCCCCCACCGAACAGAACACTGAAGCTTTCTTT. Its protein is CASSPTEQNTEAFF.

The chain employs TRBV11-2 and TRBJ2-5; TRBD2 agrees at 10 bases. The CDR3 loop spans 15 amino acids. The trim removed 5 bases at V and 3 bases at J, leaving 6 bases unmatched. Germline CDR1 reads SGHAT; CDR2 reads FQNNGV. CDR3 DNA sequence: TGTGCCAGCAGCGGGCGACTAGCGGGTAAAGAGACCCAGTACTTC. Amino acids: CASSGRLAGKETQYF.

This chain links TRBV7-9 with TRBJ2-7, with 10 bases fitting TRBD1. Germline trimming cut 0 bases from V and 5 bases from J; bases unmatched to any gene: 1. There are 14 residues in the CDR3. CDR1 SEHNR and CDR2 FQNEAQ come from the germline V gene (reference sequence). CDR3: CASSLATGGDEQYF. In DNA form, the CDR3 reads TGTGCCAGCAGCTTAGCGACAGGGGGCGACGAGCAGTACTTC. Together with reference TRBV7-9 and TRBJ2-7, the CDR3 gives the full variable domain: DTGVSQNPRHKITKRGQNVTFRCDPISEHNRLYWYRQTLGQGPEFLTYFQNEAQLEKSRLLSDRFSAERPKGSFSTLEIQRTEQGDSAMYLCASSLATGGDEQYFGPGTRLTVT.

The DNA for the CDR3 is TGTGCCAGCAGCCCTAGGCGGGGGGGCACAGATACGCAGTATTTT. Translation: CASSPRRGGTDTQYF. V is TRBV7-8 and J is TRBJ2-3; 8 bases are a match to TRBD2. There are 15 residues in the CDR3. Trimming removed 5 bases from V and 1 base from J; junction bases left unmatched: 5. Germline V CDR1 and CDR2: SGHVS, FQNEAQ.

V usage is TRBV11-2 and J usage is TRBJ2-7; D unclear. V lost 0 bases to trimming and J lost 6 bases, with 9 bases between them. This CDR3 has 13 amino acids. Germline CDR1 reads SGHAT; CDR2 reads FQNNGV. In nucleotides, the CDR3 is TGTGCCAGCAGCTTAGAAGCCTCCGGCGAGCAGTACTTC. Residues: CASSLEASGEQYF.

The genes are TRBV11-1 and TRBJ1-6, with 7 positions matching TRBD1. Germline CDR1 SGHAT, CDR2 FQDESV (reference sequence). The CDR3 is 13 amino acids. Trimming at V came to 1 base and at J to 11 bases, leaving 2 bases not matched to a gene. CDR3: CASSLGQGTPLHF. The CDR3, as DNA: TGTGCCAGCAGCTTAGGACAGGGTACACCCCTCCACTTT. The variable domain in full, completed from reference TRBV11-1 and TRBJ1-6, reads EAEVAQSPRYKITEKSQAVAFWCDPISGHATLYWYRQILGQGPELLVQFQDESVVDDSQLPKDRFSAERLKGVDSTLKIQPAELGDSAMYLCASSLGQGTPLHFGNGTRLTVT.

This chain links TRBV7-9 with TRBJ1-1; D might be TRBD1 (5 bases). This CDR3 contains 14 residues. The germline gives CDR1 SEHNR, CDR2 FQNEAQ (reference sequence). Trimming stripped 0 bases from V and 2 bases from J, with 7 bases between. The CDR3: CASSLARGNTEAFF. The CDR3 nucleotides read TGTGCCAGCAGCTTAGCGAGGGGTAACACTGAAGCTTTCTTT. Combining the CDR3 with reference TRBV7-9 and TRBJ1-1 gives the whole variable domain DTGVSQNPRHKITKRGQNVTFRCDPISEHNRLYWYRQTLGQGPEFLTYFQNEAQLEKSRLLSDRFSAERPKGSFSTLEIQRTEQGDSAMYLCASSLARGNTEAFFGQGTRLTVV.

The chain combines TRBV7-6 with TRBJ2-3; 8 bases map to TRBD1. From germline, CDR1 is SGHVS and CDR2 FNYEAQ. V dropped 1 base and J dropped 1; count of bases not matched to a gene: 1. The CDR3 sequence is 15 residues long. This chain's CDR3 is CASSLGDRRTDTQYF. The CDR3 DNA reads TGTGCCAGCAGCTTAGGGGACAGGCGCACAGATACGCAGTATTTT.

The rearrangement joins TRBV9 to TRBJ1-3; D is possibly TRBD1 (5 bases). CDR3 size: 15 residues. Deletions cut 0 bases from V and 4 bases from J, with 11 bases between. Germline CDR1 and CDR2: SGDLS and YYNGEE. The CDR3 DNA reads TGTGCCAGCAGCGTAGGGGGGGTGGAAGGAAACACCATATATTTT. It translates to CASSVGGVEGNTIYF. The full variable domain, in which reference TRBV9 and TRBJ1-3 provide the parts outside the CDR3, is DSGVTQTPKHLITATGQRVTLRCSPRSGDLSVYWYQQSLDQGLQFLIQYYNGEERAKGNILERFSAQQFPDLHSELNLSSLELGDSALYFCASSVGGVEGNTIYFGEGSWLTVV.

J is TRBJ1-5 and V is TRBV4-1; D is unresolved. Germline CDR1 and CDR2: MGHRA and YSYEKL. The V end lost 1 base, the J end lost 3 bases, and 10 bases lay between the germline ends. The CDR3 spans 15 residues. As DNA, the CDR3 is TGCGCCAGCAGCCAAGCGTGGGGATTCAATCAGCCCCAGCATTTT. Amino acids: CASSQAWGFNQPQHF.

The chain is built from TRBV23-1 and TRBJ1-4, with 9 bases that match TRBD1. TRBV23-1 counts as an open reading frame of uncertain function. There are 18 residues in the CDR3. Trimming took 0 bases from V and 5 from J; bases not matched to a gene: 10. In nucleotides, the CDR3 is TGCGCCAGCAGTCAATCGAACAGGGGGCAGGGGAAAAATGAAAAACTGTTTTTT. It encodes CASSQSNRGQGKNEKLFF.

V usage is TRBV7-8 and J usage is TRBJ1-4; TRBD1 matches at 10 bases. The J segment lost 6 bases and the V segment lost 5 bases, leaving 9 bases of the junction unmatched. Looked up from germline, CDR1 is SGHVS and CDR2 is FQNEAQ. This CDR3 comprises 16 residues. CDR3 sequence (DNA): TGTGCCAGCAGCGCGAGACGACAGGGGGCGCATGAAAAACTGTTTTTT. This gives the protein CASSARRQGAHEKLFF. The entire variable domain, with the rest obtained from reference TRBV7-8 and TRBJ1-4, is as follows: GAGVSQSPRYKVAKRGQDVALRCDPISGHVSLFWYQQALGQGPEFLTYFQNEAQLDKSGLPSDRFFAERPEGSVSTLKIQRTQQEDSAVYLCASSARRQGAHEKLFFGSGTQLSVL.

This clone was recorded only once. This chain uses TRBV27 with TRBJ2-7; the match to TRBD2 covers 7 bases. The CDR3 consists of 15 residues. Per the germline V gene, CDR1 is MNHEY and CDR2 is SMNVEV (reference sequence). V gave up 3 bases and J gave up 3 bases; unmatched junction bases: 8. The CDR3: CASSFGRGTFYEQYF. CDR3 DNA sequence: TGTGCCAGCAGTTTTGGGCGGGGGACCTTCTACGAGCAGTACTTC.

The count of this clone is one. The V gene is TRBV12-3 or TRBV12-4, the J gene TRBJ1-1, with unresolved D. CDR3 length: 13 amino acids. V was cut by 3 bases and J by 2 bases, with 7 bases left in between. The CDR3 DNA reads as TGTGCCAGCAGTTTTTCGGGAAACACTGAAGCTTTCTTT. It specifies CASSFSGNTEAFF.

This chain links TRBV5-4 with TRBJ2-7; 10 positions agree with TRBD2. Germline V gene data show CDR1 as SGHNT and CDR2 as YYREEE (reference sequence). V shed 2 bases, J shed 0 bases, and the junction held 2 bases outside the gene matches. This CDR3 is built from 15 residues. This CDR3 is CASSLSSGSSYEQYF. The DNA for the CDR3 is TGTGCCAGCAGCTTATCTAGCGGGAGCTCCTACGAGCAGTACTTC.